Following are 15 T cell receptor beta chains from one sample sequenced in a study of blood T cell repertoires in COVID-19 (dated by TCRdb to 2020 to 2021). To prepare the library, the immunoSEQ multiplex PCR assay was applied. TCRdb obtained this table from immuneACCESS and retained in-frame rearrangements with V and J assigned. These tables miss some clones; where compared with another copy, unresolved V genes account for less than half of the shortfall, and the remainder is unexplained. Counted in this sample were tens of thousands of clones; less than 85% of them appeared once. The leading ten clones occupy around an eighth of the sample. The sequencing input was peripheral blood. Every receptor here comes from a human donor in a cohort sampled during active COVID-19.

This rearrangement joins TRBV6-2 or TRBV6-3 to TRBJ2-6, with 11 bases that match TRBD2. The CDR3 has 20 residues. Trimming cost V 4 bases and J 0 bases; bases outside gene matches: 11. Germline CDR1 and CDR2: MNHEY and SVGEGT. CDR3 amino acids: CASSFPSLAGGLSGANVLTF. CDR3 coding DNA: TGTGCCAGCAGTTTCCCTAGTCTAGCGGGGGGCCTCTCTGGGGCCAACGTCCTGACTTTC.

The chain uses TRBV5-1 and TRBJ1-1; TRBD1 aligns across 7 bases. Losses at the gene ends were 4 bases for V and 1 base for J; bases not matched to a gene: 7. In germline, CDR1 is SGHRS, CDR2 YFSETQ. The CDR3 has 15 amino acids. The DNA of the CDR3 is TGCGCCAGCAGCCCGCGGACAGGCGAGAACACTGAAGCTTTCTTT. It encodes CASSPRTGENTEAFF.

This clone was found once. The chain uses TRBV11-2 and TRBJ1-5, with a weak D call TRBD1 (6 bases). This CDR3 is 16 amino acids long. Trimming left V 0 bases short and J 3 bases short, with 12 bases between. Per germline, CDR1 SGHAT and CDR2 FQNNGV. The CDR3 sequence is CASSLDTPGVNQPQHF. CDR3 coding DNA: TGTGCCAGCAGCTTAGATACTCCAGGGGTCAATCAGCCCCAGCATTTT.

The CDR3 nucleotides read TGTGCCAGCAGCCTAAGGGACACGTCCGAGCAGTACTTC. It codes for CASSLRDTSEQYF. The chain joins TRBV6-2 or TRBV6-3 to TRBJ2-7; possibly TRBD1 for D (6 bases). Germline CDR1 and CDR2: MNHEY and SVGEGT. V was clipped by 6 bases and J by 6 bases, with 15 bases between them. The CDR3 has 13 residues.

This rearrangement joins TRBV7-2 to TRBJ1-4, with D maybe TRBD1 (6 bases). The CDR3 consists of 16 residues. Per the germline V gene, CDR1 is SGHTA and CDR2 is FQGNSA. V lost 3 bases and J 8 bases, leaving 19 bases between the germline ends. This chain's CDR3 is CASSLVWGGHEEKLFF. The CDR3 DNA sequence: TGTGCCAGCAGCTTGGTATGGGGGGGCCACGAAGAAAAACTGTTTTTT.

The rearrangement links TRBV7-9 to TRBJ1-1; D not resolved. This CDR3 spans 13 amino acids. CDR1 and CDR2 from the germline V gene are SEHNR and FQNEAQ (reference sequence). Trimming stripped 1 base from V and 1 base from J, with 4 bases between. CDR3 nucleotide sequence: TGTGCCAGCAGCTTAGGACAGAACACTGAAGCTTTCTTT. Translated: CASSLGQNTEAFF.

The gene calls are TRBV5-6 and TRBJ2-7, with 8 bases identical to TRBD1. CDR1 is SGHDT and CDR2 is YYEEEE in the germline V gene. The CDR3 runs 17 residues. V trimming: 2 bases; J trimming: 7 bases; junction bases outside the gene matches: 17. CDR3 region: CASSLRGIGQGRREQYF. The CDR3 DNA reads TGTGCCAGCAGCTTACGGGGGATCGGACAGGGCCGCCGTGAGCAGTACTTC.

The V gene is TRBV7-2, the J gene TRBJ1-1; D is undetermined. Germline CDR1 SGHTA, CDR2 FQGNSA. V was clipped by 1 base and J by 8 bases, with 11 bases between them. The CDR3 is made up of 13 amino acids. DNA of the CDR3: TGTGCCAGCAGCTTAGAGGCAGGTGCCGAAGCTTTCTTT. Its protein product is CASSLEAGAEAFF.

The CDR3 loop is CAISETGTGAIMNTEAFF. DNA for the CDR3: TGTGCCATCAGTGAGACCGGGACAGGGGCAATCATGAACACTGAAGCTTTCTTT. This sequence joins TRBV10-3 and TRBJ1-1, with 10 nucleotides matching TRBD1. This CDR3 has 18 residues. Trimming took 2 bases from V and 0 from J; bases not matched to a gene: 9. The germline gives CDR1 ENHRY, CDR2 SYGVKD.

This sequence joins TRBV10-3 and TRBJ2-5, with D possibly being TRBD1 (5 bases). This CDR3 spans 14 amino acids. Germline CDR1 is ENHRY and CDR2 is SYGVKD. The V end was cut by 2 bases, the J end by 3 bases, with 10 bases between. CDR3 region: CAISEGLGEETQYF. The DNA of the CDR3 is TGTGCCATCAGTGAGGGGCTAGGGGAAGAGACCCAGTACTTC.

The chain couples TRBV29-1 to TRBJ2-3, with 8 bases aligning to TRBD2. The CDR3 is 15 amino acids. Germline V CDR1 and CDR2: SQVTM, ANQGSEA. The ends lost 4 bases at V and 1 base at J; junction bases unmatched: 7. The CDR3 nucleotides read TGCAGCGTTGTATCCGGGGGGGCGGGCACAGATACGCAGTATTTT. Protein: CSVVSGGAGTDTQYF.

The rearrangement uses TRBV15 and TRBJ1-5; 9 positions match TRBD1. Per germline, CDR1 LNHNV and CDR2 YYDKDF (reference sequence). This CDR3 is built from 15 residues. The V and J ends lost 4 bases and 4 bases, in that order; junction bases with no gene match: 5. CDR3 protein: CATSKTGGTNQPQHF. The DNA of the CDR3 is TGTGCCACCAGCAAGACAGGGGGTACGAATCAGCCCCAGCATTTT.

V usage is TRBV7-9 and J usage is TRBJ2-7, with 10 positions matching TRBD2. The CDR3 covers 16 residues. Germline CDR1 reads SEHNR; CDR2 reads FQNEAQ (reference sequence). The J segment lost 2 bases and the V segment lost 5 bases, leaving 9 bases of the junction unmatched. The CDR3 DNA sequence: TGTGCCAGCAGCAGGCGACTAGCGGGTGACACCTACGAGCAGTACTTC. Translation: CASSRRLAGDTYEQYF.

This chain links TRBV5-5 with TRBJ2-1, with 9 bases lining up with TRBD1. This CDR3 comprises 19 residues. V lost 0 bases and J lost 0; bases outside the gene matches: 10. The germline V gene encodes CDR1 SGHKS and CDR2 YYEKEE (reference sequence). CDR3 in DNA: TGTGCCAGCAGCTTGGTCGGGACAGGGCCTATTAGCTCCTACAATGAGCAGTTCTTC. Residues: CASSLVGTGPISSYNEQFF.

The chain uses TRBV7-3 and TRBJ2-6; possible D gene TRBD2, 5 bases. The germline V gene encodes CDR1 SGHTA and CDR2 FQGTGA. V lost 1 base and J 1 base, leaving 14 bases between the germline ends. The CDR3 totals 18 residues. The chain's CDR3 is CASSLISGVGSGANVLTF. In DNA, the CDR3 is TGTGCCAGCAGCTTAATTTCCGGGGTCGGATCTGGGGCCAACGTCCTGACTTTC.